This TCR beta chain emerged from a study of Graves' ophthalmopathy and Graves' hyperthyroidism. RNA transcripts were the template, and TCR beta CDR3 regions were amplified from them. Second-round multiplex PCR came after first-round RT-PCR with HTBI primers. TCRdb independently ran MiXCR on the multiplex PCR reads; one entry per CDR3 protein. This sample has 350,000 to 400,000 distinct CDR3 sequences, with roughly 15% found just once. Ten or more counts support this clonotype. CDR3 length: 14 residues. V dropped 4 bases and J dropped 1 base, with 10 bases sitting between them. Hyperthyroidism is called stable when no ophthalmopathy develops within 18 months of follow-up. Uncontrolled infections, other autoimmune diseases, pregnancy or lactation barred patients from enrollment.

This chain uses TRBV12-3 or TRBV12-4 with TRBJ1-2; D is uncertain. The receptor comes from a woman aged 18-29 years with stable Graves' hyperthyroidism. The sample was peripheral blood. CDR3 nucleotide sequence: TGTGCCAGCAGTTATCCCTGGGTTAACTATGGCTACACCTTC. This translates into CASSYPWVNYGYTF.